These 10 T cell receptor beta chains originate from one sample sequenced in a study of T cell changes during pregnancy in multiple sclerosis. The assay was immunoSEQ multiplex PCR, and TCRdb's table has in-frame clones only and misses some. Among about 12,000 clones listed, around 88% were seen once. The sample was CD8+ T cells from peripheral blood mononuclear cells, taken in the second trimester of pregnancy. Source of these receptors: a female donor in good health, enrolled as a control in a pregnancy study.

The chain joins TRBV29-1 to TRBJ2-1; D is unresolved. From germline, CDR1 is SQVTM and CDR2 ANQGSEA. The V gene lost 3 bases and the J gene lost 0 bases, with 9 bases spanning the gap. CDR3 length: 14 amino acids. This chain's CDR3 is CSVDLTSSYNEQFF. CDR3 coding DNA: TGCAGCGTTGATCTTACGAGCTCCTACAATGAGCAGTTCTTC.

The chain combines TRBV6-1 with TRBJ1-1; D remains unclear. V was clipped by 2 bases and J by 1 base, with 8 bases between them. Germline V lookup: CDR1 MNHNS, CDR2 SASEGT. The CDR3 has 14 amino acids. The CDR3, as DNA: TGTGCCAGCAGTGAAAGGTCGGGGAACACTGAAGCTTTCTTT. As protein: CASSERSGNTEAFF.

The chain employs TRBV7-9 and TRBJ2-7, with a possible D match to TRBD1 (7 bases). The CDR3 totals 15 residues. V was clipped by 8 bases and J by 3 bases, with 20 bases between them. Germline V gene sequence: CDR1 SEHNR, CDR2 FQNEAQ (reference sequence). The CDR3 is CASYGGETGNYEQYF. The CDR3 DNA is TGTGCCAGCTACGGGGGTGAGACAGGGAACTACGAGCAGTACTTC.

The chain is built from TRBV6-4 and TRBJ2-2; 10 bases match TRBD2. Trimming removed 7 bases from V and 5 bases from J; junction bases left unmatched: 4. CDR1 and CDR2 from the germline V gene are MRHNA and SNTAGT. The CDR3 runs to 14 residues. The CDR3 loop reads CASKIAGGTGELFF. The CDR3 coding sequence is TGTGCCAGCAAGATAGCGGGAGGAACCGGGGAGCTGTTTTTT.

A few counts support this clone. The V and J genes are TRBV2 and TRBJ2-2, with a tentative D call TRBD2 (5 bases). This CDR3 comprises 14 residues. Trimming stripped 4 bases from V and 6 bases from J, with 12 bases between. CDR1 is SNHLY, CDR2 FYNNEI, per germline. This chain's CDR3 is CASSVGLAAGELFF. CDR3 in DNA: TGTGCCAGCAGTGTAGGTCTAGCAGCCGGGGAGCTGTTTTTT.

This rearrangement joins TRBV5-6 to TRBJ1-4, with D maybe TRBD1 (5 bases). The CDR3 sequence is 13 residues long. Germline lookup yields CDR1 SGHDT and CDR2 YYEEEE. V was cut by 2 bases and J by 8 bases, with 10 bases left in between. The CDR3 region has the DNA TGTGCCAGCAGCTTCGGGGGAAGCGAAAAACTGTTTTTT. Amino acids: CASSFGGSEKLFF.

The V call is TRBV9, the J call TRBJ1-3, with D uncertain. The germline V gene encodes CDR1 SGDLS and CDR2 YYNGEE. The CDR3 covers 15 residues. Trimming took off 0 bases at V and 0 bases at J, with 7 bases between the two ends. The CDR3: CASSVGGNSGNTIYF. CDR3 coding DNA: TGTGCCAGCAGCGTAGGAGGGAACTCTGGAAACACCATATATTTT.

V and J are TRBV7-9 and TRBJ1-2, with TRBD1 as a possible D gene (5 bases). The CDR3 has 13 amino acids. The V gene's germline CDR1 is SEHNR and CDR2 FQNEAQ (reference sequence). V was cut by 3 bases and J by 0 bases, with 5 bases left in between. In DNA, the CDR3 is TGTGCCAGCAGCTTGGACACTAACTATGGCTACACCTTC. It encodes CASSLDTNYGYTF. Full variable domain (missing parts from reference TRBV7-9 and TRBJ1-2): DTGVSQNPRHKITKRGQNVTFRCDPISEHNRLYWYRQTLGQGPEFLTYFQNEAQLEKSRLLSDRFSAERPKGSFSTLEIQRTEQGDSAMYLCASSLDTNYGYTFGSGTRLTVV.

This chain uses TRBV23-1 with TRBJ2-7, with D possibly matching TRBD2 (6 bases). TRBV23-1 is an ORF, with its function uncertain. Trimming stripped 9 bases from V and 2 bases from J, with 17 bases between. The CDR3 covers 14 residues. CDR3 sequence reads: CARPVAGTTYEQYF. CDR3 in DNA: TGCGCCAGGCCCGTGGCGGGGACGACCTACGAGCAGTACTTC.

CDR3: CSAPIGGNYNEQFF. The DNA for the CDR3 is TGCAGCGCTCCGATCGGCGGGAACTACAATGAGCAGTTCTTC. The chain recombines TRBV29-1 with TRBJ2-1; D possibly corresponds to TRBD2 (6 bases). CDR1 SQVTM and CDR2 ANQGSEA come from the germline V gene. The V end lost 7 bases, the J end lost 3 bases, and 16 bases lay between the germline ends. The CDR3 loop spans 14 amino acids.